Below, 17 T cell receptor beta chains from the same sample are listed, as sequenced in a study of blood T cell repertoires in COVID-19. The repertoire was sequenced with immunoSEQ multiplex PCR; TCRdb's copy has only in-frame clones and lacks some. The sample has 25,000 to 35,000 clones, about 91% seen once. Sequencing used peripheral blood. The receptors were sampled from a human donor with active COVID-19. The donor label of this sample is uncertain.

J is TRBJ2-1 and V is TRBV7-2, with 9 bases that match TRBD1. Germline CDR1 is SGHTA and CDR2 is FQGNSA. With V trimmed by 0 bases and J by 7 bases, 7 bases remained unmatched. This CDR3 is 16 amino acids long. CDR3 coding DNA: TGTGCCAGCAGCTTAGCGTCCGGGACAGGGTTAAATGAGCAGTTCTTC. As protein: CASSLASGTGLNEQFF.

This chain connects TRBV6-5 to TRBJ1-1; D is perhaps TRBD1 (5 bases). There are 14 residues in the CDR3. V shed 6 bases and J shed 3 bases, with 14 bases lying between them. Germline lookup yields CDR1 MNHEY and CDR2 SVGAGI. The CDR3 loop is CASSQAGRDTEAFF. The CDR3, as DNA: TGTGCCAGCAGCCAAGCGGGGCGGGACACTGAAGCTTTCTTT.

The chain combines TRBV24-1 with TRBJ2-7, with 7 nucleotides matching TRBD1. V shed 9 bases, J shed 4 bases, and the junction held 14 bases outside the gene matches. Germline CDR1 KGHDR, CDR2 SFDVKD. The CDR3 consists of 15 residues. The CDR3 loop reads CATPEDDRVGYEQYF. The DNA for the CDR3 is TGTGCCACCCCCGAAGATGACAGGGTCGGGTACGAGCAGTACTTC.

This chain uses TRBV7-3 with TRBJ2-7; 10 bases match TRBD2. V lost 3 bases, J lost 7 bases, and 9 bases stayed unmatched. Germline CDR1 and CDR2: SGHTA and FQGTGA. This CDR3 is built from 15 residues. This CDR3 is CASSFTSGTLGEQYF. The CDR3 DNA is TGTGCCAGCAGCTTTACTAGCGGGACCCTGGGAGAGCAGTACTTC.

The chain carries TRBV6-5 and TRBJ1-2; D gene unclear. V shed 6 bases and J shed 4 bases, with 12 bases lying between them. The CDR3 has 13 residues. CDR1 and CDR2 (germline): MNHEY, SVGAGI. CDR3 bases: TGTGCCAGCAGCGAGAAAGATGGCTATGGCTACACCTTC. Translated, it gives CASSEKDGYGYTF.

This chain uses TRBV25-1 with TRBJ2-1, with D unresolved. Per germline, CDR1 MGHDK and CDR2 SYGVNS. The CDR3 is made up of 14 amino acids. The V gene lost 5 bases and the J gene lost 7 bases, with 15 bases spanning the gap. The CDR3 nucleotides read TGTGCCAGCAGTCCCTTGGCAGATCCTAATGAGCAGTTCTTC. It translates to CASSPLADPNEQFF.

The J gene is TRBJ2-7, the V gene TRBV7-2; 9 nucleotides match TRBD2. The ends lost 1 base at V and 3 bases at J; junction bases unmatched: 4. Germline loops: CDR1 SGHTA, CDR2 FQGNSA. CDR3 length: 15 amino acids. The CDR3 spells CASSLERGAFYEQYF. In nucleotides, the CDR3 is TGTGCCAGCAGCTTAGAGCGGGGGGCGTTCTACGAGCAGTACTTC.

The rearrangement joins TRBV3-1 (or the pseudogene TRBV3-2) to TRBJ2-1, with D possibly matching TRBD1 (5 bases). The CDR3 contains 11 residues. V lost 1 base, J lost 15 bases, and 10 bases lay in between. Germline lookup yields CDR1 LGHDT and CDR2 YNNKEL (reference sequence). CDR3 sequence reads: CASSQGKQAFF. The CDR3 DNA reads TGTGCCAGCAGCCAAGGGAAACAGGCGTTCTTC.

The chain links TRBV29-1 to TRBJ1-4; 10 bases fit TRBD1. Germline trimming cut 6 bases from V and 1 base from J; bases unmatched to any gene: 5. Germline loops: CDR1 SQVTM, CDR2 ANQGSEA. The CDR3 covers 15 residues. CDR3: CSVADRGRTNEKLFF. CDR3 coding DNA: TGCAGCGTAGCCGACAGGGGGCGAACTAATGAAAAACTGTTTTTT.

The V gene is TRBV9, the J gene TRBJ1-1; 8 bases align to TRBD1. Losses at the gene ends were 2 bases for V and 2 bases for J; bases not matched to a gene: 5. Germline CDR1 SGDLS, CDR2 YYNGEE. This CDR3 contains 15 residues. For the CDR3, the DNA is TGTGCCAGCAGCGTGGGGGGGACAGGCAACACTGAAGCTTTCTTT. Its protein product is CASSVGGTGNTEAFF.

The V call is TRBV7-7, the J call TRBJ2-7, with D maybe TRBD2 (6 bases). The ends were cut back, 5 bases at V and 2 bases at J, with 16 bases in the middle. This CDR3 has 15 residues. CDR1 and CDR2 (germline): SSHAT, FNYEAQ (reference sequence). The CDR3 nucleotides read TGTGCCAGCAGCCCGGGGCGGGGATCCCCCTACGAGCAGTACTTC. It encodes CASSPGRGSPYEQYF.

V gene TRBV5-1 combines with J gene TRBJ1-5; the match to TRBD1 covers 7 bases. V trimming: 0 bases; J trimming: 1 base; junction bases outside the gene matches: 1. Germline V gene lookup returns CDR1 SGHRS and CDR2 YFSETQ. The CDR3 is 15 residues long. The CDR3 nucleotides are TGCGCCAGCAGCTTGGCAGGGGGGAGCAATCAGCCCCAGCATTTT. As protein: CASSLAGGSNQPQHF.

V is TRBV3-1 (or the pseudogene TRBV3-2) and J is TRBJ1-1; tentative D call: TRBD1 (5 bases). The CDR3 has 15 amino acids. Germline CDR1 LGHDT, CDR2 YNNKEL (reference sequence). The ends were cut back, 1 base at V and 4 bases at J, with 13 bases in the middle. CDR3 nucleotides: TGTGCCAGCAGCCAAGCCGGACATGCGATCACTGAAGCTTTCTTT. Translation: CASSQAGHAITEAFF.

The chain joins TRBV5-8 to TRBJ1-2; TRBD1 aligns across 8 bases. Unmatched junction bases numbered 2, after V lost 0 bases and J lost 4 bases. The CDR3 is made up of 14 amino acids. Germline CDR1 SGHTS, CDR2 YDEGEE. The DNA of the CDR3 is TGTGCCAGCAGCTTGGGACAGGGGTCCTATGGCTACACCTTC. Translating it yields CASSLGQGSYGYTF.

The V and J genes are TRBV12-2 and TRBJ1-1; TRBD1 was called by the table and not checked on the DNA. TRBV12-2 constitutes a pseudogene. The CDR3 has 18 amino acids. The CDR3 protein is CASRLGGVRGTADTEAFF. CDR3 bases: TGTGCAAGTCGCTTAGGGGGGGTTAGAGGGACAGCTGACACTGAAGCTTTCTTT.

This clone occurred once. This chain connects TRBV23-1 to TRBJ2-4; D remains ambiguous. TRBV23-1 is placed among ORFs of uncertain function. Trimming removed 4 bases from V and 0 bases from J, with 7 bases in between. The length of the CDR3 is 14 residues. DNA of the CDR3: TGCGCCAGCAGTCTCCCGTTAGCCAAAAACATTCAGTACTTC. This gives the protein CASSLPLAKNIQYF.

CDR3 sequence: CASSPHLGGRGTEAFF. DNA of the CDR3: TGTGCCAGCAGCCCCCACCTTGGGGGGAGGGGCACTGAAGCTTTCTTT. The chain has TRBV7-8 and TRBJ1-1; possibly TRBD1 for D (5 bases). The V end was cut by 5 bases, the J end by 4 bases, with 20 bases between. Germline CDR1 SGHVS, CDR2 FQNEAQ. The CDR3 is made up of 16 amino acids. The whole variable domain, filled in from reference TRBV7-8 and TRBJ1-1, reads GAGVSQSPRYKVAKRGQDVALRCDPISGHVSLFWYQQALGQGPEFLTYFQNEAQLDKSGLPSDRFFAERPEGSVSTLKIQRTQQEDSAVYLCASSPHLGGRGTEAFFGQGTRLTVV.